The entry that follows covers one TCR beta chain sequence. Antigen specificity is unknown. The V gene's germline CDR1 is LNHDA and CDR2 SQIVND (reference sequence). V was trimmed by 5 bases and J by 9 bases, leaving 13 bases between them. The CDR3 has 12 amino acids. The data belong to a study of cytomegalovirus exposure and HLA in healthy donors. General study findings and limits: In a later analysis, TCR association rates varied by HLA locus: DRB1 most, HLA-C fewest.

The study ran its PCR with 60 Vbeta and 13 Jbeta primers. Sequenced by immunoSEQ multiplex PCR; TCRdb stores in-frame clones only, minus some. This sample contains 80,000 to 100,000 clones. Sequencing used PBMCs. This chain links TRBV19 with TRBJ1-1, with D perhaps TRBD1 (6 bases). The TCR was taken from a woman aged 25 to 39 in good health and CMV-seronegative. DNA for the CDR3: TGTGCCAGTAGTCTAATTGGGGGCAAAGCTTTCTTT. It translates to CASSLIGGKAFF.